The clone carrying this T cell receptor beta chain was counted at least ten times. Antigen specificity is unknown. Unique molecular identifiers were incorporated during preparation of the TCRbeta library. From the PCR reads, TCRdb called clonotypes with MiXCR, one entry per CDR3 protein. Of 65,000 to 90,000 distinct CDR3 sequences in the sample, about 11% were seen once. The data were taken from a study of T-cell reconstitution after alpha-beta-depleted transplantation in children. Study outcomes and limitations: One year post-transplant, T-cell counts and diversity were largely derived from T cells produced anew. Expanded graft clones, several hundred of them, were reportedly the source of alpha-beta T cells about two months after transplant.

The CDR3 totals 16 residues. V was clipped by 3 bases and J by 5 bases; unmatched bases: 7. CDR1 SSHAT and CDR2 FNYEAQ come from the germline V gene (reference sequence). The chain links TRBV7-7 to TRBJ2-5; 12 bases match TRBD1. The sample here was PBMCs, taken before TCRalphabeta/CD19-depleted stem cell transplant. This sequence was found in a boy aged 10-17 years with acute myeloid leukemia, due to receive a stem cell transplant. Written as DNA, the CDR3 is TGTGCCAGCAGCTTTGGGGGGACAGGGGGCGCCGAGACCCAGTACTTC. Protein: CASSFGGTGGAETQYF.